What follows are 7 T cell receptor beta chains derived from one specimen sequenced in a study of regulatory T cells in long-lasting Graves disease. The sample's time point: persistent/refractory GD, antithyroid drugs over 5 years with positive TRAb. After RNA was extracted from PBMCs, the TCR library was made from it. Arm-PCR of CDR3 regions and iRepertoire HTBI primers were the basis on which TCR beta libraries were built. Using its own MiXCR run on the multiplex PCR reads, TCRdb lists one record per CDR3 protein. The repertoire holds a few hundred thousand distinct CDR3 sequences, with 23% as singletons. Sequenced material: peripheral blood mononuclear cells (PBMCs), taken when the disease was refractory, from a patient treated with antithyroid drugs. The origin of the receptors is a female donor with Graves disease.

This chain uses TRBV7-9 with TRBJ1-4; TRBD1 might be the D (5 bases). CDR3 length equals 15 residues. V was pared by 8 bases and J by 5 bases, with 18 bases between. Germline CDR1 reads SEHNR; CDR2 reads FQNEAQ (reference sequence). As DNA, the CDR3 is TGTGCCAGCCGACCAGGTCGGGGGGTGAATGAAAAACTGTTTTTT. The encoded protein is CASRPGRGVNEKLFF.

This clonotype appeared many times. The V gene is TRBV30, the J gene TRBJ1-5; no clear D gene. Germline CDR1 and CDR2: GTSNPN and SVGIG (reference sequence). This CDR3 has 14 residues. V lost 0 bases and J lost 4, with 10 bases in between. CDR3 protein: CAWSVHGVNQPQHF. The CDR3 nucleotides are TGTGCCTGGAGTGTACATGGGGTGAATCAGCCCCAGCATTTT. Complete variable domain (other parts from reference TRBV30 and TRBJ1-5): SQTIHQWPATLVQPVGSPLSLECTVEGTSNPNLYWYRQAAGRGLQLLFYSVGIGQISSEVPQNLSASRPQDRQFILSSKKLLLSDSGFYLCAWSVHGVNQPQHFGDGTRLSIL.

As for this clonotype: This sequence may be a read error, since a much larger clone differs from it by one base. The chain combines TRBV20-1 with TRBJ1-5; possibly TRBD1 for D (5 bases). Trimming pared 4 bases from V and 5 bases from J, leaving 21 bases between. The CDR3 length is 16 residues. CDR1 DFQATT and CDR2 SNEGSKA come from the germline V gene (reference sequence). CDR3 region: CSAIQGLRTGYQPQHF. The DNA for the CDR3 is TGCAGTGCTATTCAGGGACTTCGAACGGGCTATCAGCCCCAGCATTTT.

In its sample, this clonotype was seen a few times. The chain has TRBV20-1 and TRBJ2-5, with D possibly matching TRBD1 (6 bases). The CDR3 consists of 14 residues. V shed 3 bases and J shed 5 bases, with 16 bases lying between them. Germline V CDR1 and CDR2: DFQATT, SNEGSKA (reference sequence). The CDR3 protein is CSARIPQQGETQYF. CDR3 DNA sequence: TGCAGTGCTAGGATACCCCAACAGGGTGAGACCCAGTACTTC.

The rearrangement uses TRBV29-1 and TRBJ1-1; D not resolved. V dropped 4 bases and J dropped 3 bases, with 9 bases sitting between them. This CDR3 comprises 12 residues. Germline loops: CDR1 SQVTM, CDR2 ANQGSEA. Here the CDR3 reads CSVAGSYTEAFF. CDR3 DNA: TGCAGCGTTGCCGGCAGTTACACTGAAGCTTTCTTT.

In nucleotides, the CDR3 is TGCAGCGCACTAGGGGGACGGAACAAAAACACTGAAGCTTTCTTT. It is translated as CSALGGRNKNTEAFF. The J gene is TRBJ1-1, the V gene TRBV29-1, with D perhaps matching TRBD1 (6 bases). Trimming took 7 bases from V and 2 from J, leaving 20 bases between them. This CDR3 spans 15 amino acids. Germline V lookup: CDR1 SQVTM, CDR2 ANQGSEA.

Only a few counts were recorded for this clonotype. The chain carries TRBV20-1 and TRBJ2-7, with 10 bases aligning to TRBD2. The V segment lost 1 base and the J segment 2 bases; nucleotides outside the gene matches: 14. This CDR3 has 18 residues. Germline assignment: CDR1 DFQATT and CDR2 SNEGSKA (reference sequence). As DNA, the CDR3 is TGCAGTGCTAGAGTGGGAGCTAGCGGGAGCCCCCGCCCCTACGAGCAGTACTTC. Its protein product is CSARVGASGSPRPYEQYF.